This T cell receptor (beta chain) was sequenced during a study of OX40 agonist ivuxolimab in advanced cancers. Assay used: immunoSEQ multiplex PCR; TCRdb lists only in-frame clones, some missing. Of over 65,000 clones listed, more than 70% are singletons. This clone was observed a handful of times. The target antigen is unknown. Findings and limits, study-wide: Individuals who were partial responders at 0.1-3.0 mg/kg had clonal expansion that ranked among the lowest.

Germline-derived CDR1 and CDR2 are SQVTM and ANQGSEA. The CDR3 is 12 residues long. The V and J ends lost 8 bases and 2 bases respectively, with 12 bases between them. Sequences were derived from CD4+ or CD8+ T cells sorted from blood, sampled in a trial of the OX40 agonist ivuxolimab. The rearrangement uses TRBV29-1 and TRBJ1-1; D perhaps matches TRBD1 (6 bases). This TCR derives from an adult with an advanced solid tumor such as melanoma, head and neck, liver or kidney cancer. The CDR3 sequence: CSTRTVNTEAFF. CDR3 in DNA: TGCAGCACCCGGACAGTTAACACTGAAGCTTTCTTT.